Below are 13 T cell receptor beta chains sequenced from a single sample in a study of OX40 agonist ivuxolimab in advanced cancers. Sequenced by immunoSEQ multiplex PCR; TCRdb stores in-frame clones only, minus some. The table lists 55,000 to 75,000 clones, 80% to 95% of them singletons. The sample here was CD4+ or CD8+ T cells sorted from blood, taken in a trial of the OX40 agonist ivuxolimab. All receptors derive from an adult with an advanced solid tumor such as melanoma, head and neck, liver or kidney cancer.

V usage is TRBV11-2 and J usage is TRBJ2-1; a possible D gene is TRBD1 (6 bases). The CDR3 loop spans 14 amino acids. Between the trimmed V and J ends, which lost 1 base and 8 bases, there was a span of 12 bases. Germline V gives CDR1 SGHAT, CDR2 FQNNGV. CDR3 bases: TGTGCCAGCAGCTTAGTAGGGGGAACCGATGAGCAGTTCTTC. The encoded protein is CASSLVGGTDEQFF.

V gene TRBV30 combines with J gene TRBJ2-3; D not certain. Germline V gene lookup returns CDR1 GTSNPN and CDR2 SVGIG (reference sequence). Trimming left V 2 bases short and J 4 bases short, with 4 bases between. The CDR3 contains 11 residues. The chain's CDR3 is CAWSFPDTQYF. The CDR3 coding sequence is TGTGCCTGGAGTTTCCCAGATACGCAGTATTTT.

This sequence joins TRBV6-5 and TRBJ1-1, with 11 bases fitting TRBD1. The germline V gene has CDR1 MNHEY and CDR2 SVGAGI. This CDR3 comprises 14 residues. Trimming removed 7 bases from V and 4 bases from J; junction bases left unmatched: 5. The CDR3 nucleotides read TGTGCCAGCAACGCTGGGACAGGGGGCACTGAAGCTTTCTTT. Translation gives CASNAGTGGTEAFF.

This sequence joins TRBV28 and TRBJ2-7, with a tentative D call TRBD2 (6 bases). Between the trimmed V and J ends, which lost 1 base and 3 bases, there was a span of 19 bases. Germline V gives CDR1 MDHEN, CDR2 SYDVKM. This CDR3 is built from 17 residues. The CDR3 protein is CASSLLGGAGEYYEQYF. DNA of the CDR3: TGTGCCAGCAGTTTATTAGGAGGGGCAGGTGAATACTACGAGCAGTACTTC.

The chain combines TRBV19 with TRBJ2-1; 11 bases are shared with TRBD2. V was clipped by 7 bases and J by 8 bases; unmatched bases: 7. The V gene's germline CDR1 is LNHDA and CDR2 SQIVND (reference sequence). CDR3 length: 14 amino acids. The CDR3 sequence is CASKVGLAVDEQFF. CDR3 nucleotide sequence: TGTGCCAGTAAGGTGGGACTAGCGGTCGATGAGCAGTTCTTC. Supplemented by reference TRBV19 and TRBJ2-1, the full variable domain reads DGGITQSPKYLFRKEGQNVTLSCEQNLNHDAMYWYRQDPGQGLRLIYYSQIVNDFQKGDIAEGYSVSREKKESFPLTVTSAQKNPTAFYLCASKVGLAVDEQFFGPGTRLTVL.

The V gene is TRBV28, the J gene TRBJ1-1; no reliable D call. CDR1 is MDHEN, CDR2 SYDVKM, per germline. Trimming took 3 bases from V and 4 from J, leaving 3 bases between them. The CDR3 totals 11 residues. The CDR3 coding sequence is TGTGCCAGCAGTTTCCCCACTGAAGCTTTCTTT. Protein: CASSFPTEAFF.

The chain is built from TRBV15 and TRBJ2-7; 7 bases agree with TRBD1. V gave up 3 bases and J gave up 2 bases; unmatched junction bases: 10. Germline V lookup: CDR1 LNHNV, CDR2 YYDKDF (reference sequence). This CDR3 has 16 amino acids. Here the CDR3 reads CATSRDRSGGTYEQYF. The CDR3, as DNA: TGTGCCACCAGCAGGGATCGGTCAGGGGGTACCTACGAGCAGTACTTC. The full variable domain, completed using reference TRBV15 and TRBJ2-7, is DAMVIQNPRYQVTQFGKPVTLSCSQTLNHNVMYWYQQKSSQAPKLLFHYYDKDFNNEADTPDNFQSRRPNTSFCFLDIRSPGLGDTAMYLCATSRDRSGGTYEQYFGPGTRLTVT.

The chain employs TRBV29-1 and TRBJ2-3; TRBD2 matches 7 bases. V was pared by 4 bases and J by 11 bases, with 3 bases of the junction left unmatched. In germline, CDR1 is SQVTM, CDR2 ANQGSEA. This CDR3 has 10 residues. CDR3 loop: CSVASGEQYF. The CDR3 region has the DNA TGCAGCGTTGCAAGCGGGGAGCAGTATTTT.

This sequence joins TRBV19 and TRBJ2-3; the D gene is possibly TRBD1 (5 bases). This CDR3 region has 10 residues. In germline, CDR1 is LNHDA, CDR2 SQIVND (reference sequence). The V end lost 11 bases, the J end lost 6 bases, and 9 bases lay between the germline ends. The DNA of the CDR3 is TGTGCCTCCAAGGGGGATACGCAGTATTTT. Amino acid sequence: CASKGDTQYF. The full variable domain, rest sourced from reference TRBV19 and TRBJ2-3, is DGGITQSPKYLFRKEGQNVTLSCEQNLNHDAMYWYRQDPGQGLRLIYYSQIVNDFQKGDIAEGYSVSREKKESFPLTVTSAQKNPTAFYLCASKGDTQYFGPGTRLTVL.

The chain employs TRBV28 and TRBJ2-7, with D hard to call. This CDR3 region has 13 residues. Germline V gene sequence: CDR1 MDHEN, CDR2 SYDVKM. V dropped 7 bases and J dropped 2 bases, with 12 bases sitting between them. CDR3 amino acids: CASNGQTTYEQYF. The CDR3 nucleotides read TGTGCCAGCAATGGTCAGACAACCTACGAGCAGTACTTC.

The gene calls are TRBV19 and TRBJ2-2, with D unclear. There are 15 residues in the CDR3. The germline V and J ends were trimmed by 3 bases and 4 bases, with 12 bases remaining between them. Germline values: CDR1 LNHDA, CDR2 SQIVND (reference sequence). CDR3 in amino acids: CASSILGLSTGELFF. For the CDR3, the DNA is TGTGCCAGTAGTATTCTAGGGTTGAGCACCGGGGAGCTGTTTTTT.

Notes on this clone: This sample includes further DNA sequences coding for the same CDR3. This chain links TRBV5-1 with TRBJ2-7; 9 bases are shared with TRBD1. The CDR3 length is 15 residues. Germline CDR1 and CDR2: SGHRS and YFSETQ. V shed 0 bases, J shed 1 base, and the junction held 2 bases outside the gene matches. The CDR3 region is CASSLAGTGSYEQYF. In DNA form, the CDR3 reads TGCGCCAGCAGCTTGGCCGGGACAGGGTCCTACGAGCAGTACTTC. Supplemented by reference TRBV5-1 and TRBJ2-7, the full variable domain reads KAGVTQTPRYLIKTRGQQVTLSCSPISGHRSVSWYQQTPGQGLQFLFEYFSETQRNKGNFPGRFSGRQFSNSRSEMNVSTLELGDSALYLCASSLAGTGSYEQYFGPGTRLTVT.

This chain joins TRBV15 and TRBJ1-1, with no clear D. Trimming stripped 3 bases from V and 0 bases from J, with 5 bases between. This CDR3 spans 13 amino acids. Germline V gene sequence: CDR1 LNHNV, CDR2 YYDKDF (reference sequence). The chain's CDR3 is CATSRVMNTEAFF. For the CDR3, the DNA is TGTGCCACCAGCAGGGTCATGAACACTGAAGCTTTCTTT. The full variable domain, rest sourced from reference TRBV15 and TRBJ1-1, is DAMVIQNPRYQVTQFGKPVTLSCSQTLNHNVMYWYQQKSSQAPKLLFHYYDKDFNNEADTPDNFQSRRPNTSFCFLDIRSPGLGDTAMYLCATSRVMNTEAFFGQGTRLTVV.